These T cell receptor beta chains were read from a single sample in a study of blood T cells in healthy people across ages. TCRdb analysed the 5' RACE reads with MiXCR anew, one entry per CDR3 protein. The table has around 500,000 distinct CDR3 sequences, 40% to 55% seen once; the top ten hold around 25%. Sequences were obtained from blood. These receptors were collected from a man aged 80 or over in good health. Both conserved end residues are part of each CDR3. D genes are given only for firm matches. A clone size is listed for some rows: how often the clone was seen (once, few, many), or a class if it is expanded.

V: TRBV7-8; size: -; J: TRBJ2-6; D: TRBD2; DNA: TGTGCCAGCAGCTTAGATGGGAGGGGTGGCGCCAACGTCCTGACTTTC; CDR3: CASSLDGRGGANVLTF
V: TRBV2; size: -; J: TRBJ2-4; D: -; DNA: TGTGCCAGCAGTTCTGGATACATTCAGTACTTC; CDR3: CASSSGYIQYF
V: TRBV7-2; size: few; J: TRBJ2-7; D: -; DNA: TGTGCCAGCAGCTCCCCGCCAGCGAAGTACGAGCAGTACTTC; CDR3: CASSSPPAKYEQYF
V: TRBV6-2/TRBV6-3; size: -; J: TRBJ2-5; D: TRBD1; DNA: TGTACCAGCAGTTACCGGACAGGGCTTTTGGAGACCCAGTACTTC; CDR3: CTSSYRTGLLETQYF
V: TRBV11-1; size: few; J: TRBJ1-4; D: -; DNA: TGTGCCAGCAGCCTCGGGGGAGAACTTCTAGCTAATGAAAAACTGTTTTTT; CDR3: CASSLGGELLANEKLFF
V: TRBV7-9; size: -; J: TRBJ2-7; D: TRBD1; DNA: TGTGCCAGCAGCTCGCACCGGGACAGGGTCGGGGAGCAGTACTTC; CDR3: CASSSHRDRVGEQYF
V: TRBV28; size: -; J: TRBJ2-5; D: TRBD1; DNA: TGTGCCAGCAGCCTCACAGGGGGCGAAGAGACCCAGTACTTC; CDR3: CASSLTGGEETQYF
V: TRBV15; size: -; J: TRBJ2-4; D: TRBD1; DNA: TGTGCCACCGCACAGGGGGTCGGGAACATTCAGTACTTC; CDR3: CATAQGVGNIQYF
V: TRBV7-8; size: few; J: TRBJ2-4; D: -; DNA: TGTGCCAGCAGCTTAGAAGGGATTCAGTACTTC; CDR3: CASSLEGIQYF
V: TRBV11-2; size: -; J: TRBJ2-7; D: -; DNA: TGTGCCAGCAGCTTCTGGGACTTACCCTACGAGCAGTACTTC; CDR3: CASSFWDLPYEQYF
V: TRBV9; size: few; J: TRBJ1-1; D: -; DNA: TGTGCCAGCAGCGTCCAGATGAACACTGAAGCTTTCTTT; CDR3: CASSVQMNTEAFF
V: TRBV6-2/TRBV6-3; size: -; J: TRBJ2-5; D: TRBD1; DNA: TGTGCCAGCACCACGGACAGGGCGTTTCGGGAGACCCAGTACTTC; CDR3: CASTTDRAFRETQYF
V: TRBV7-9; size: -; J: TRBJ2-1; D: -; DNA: TGTGCCAGCAGCGGGGGGCGGACTAGTTACAATGAGCAGTTCTTC; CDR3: CASSGGRTSYNEQFF
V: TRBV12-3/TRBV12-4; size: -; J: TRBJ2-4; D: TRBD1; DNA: TGTGCCAGCAGTTCAGCCGGGACAGGGGGTCTGTTAGAGCAGTACTTC; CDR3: CASSSAGTGGLLEQYF
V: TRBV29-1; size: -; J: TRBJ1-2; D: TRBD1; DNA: TGCAGCGTTGATGTGCAGGGGGCTTGGGGCTACACCTTC; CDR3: CSVDVQGAWGYTF
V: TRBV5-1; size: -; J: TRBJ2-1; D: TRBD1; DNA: TGCGCCAGCAGCCAGGACAGGGTACGTGCGAGCTCCTACAATGAGCAGTTCTTC; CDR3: CASSQDRVRASSYNEQFF
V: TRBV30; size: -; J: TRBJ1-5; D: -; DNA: TGTGCCTGGAATATCAGGGTTGGTCAGCCCCAGCATTTT; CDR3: CAWNIRVGQPQHF
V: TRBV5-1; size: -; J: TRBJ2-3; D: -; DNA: TGCGCCAGCAGCTTATCTACAGGGTACACAGATACGCAGTATTTT; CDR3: CASSLSTGYTDTQYF
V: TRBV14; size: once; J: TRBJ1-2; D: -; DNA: TGTGCCAGCAGCCAAGAAACGACAACTAATCACAATGGCTACACCTTC; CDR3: CASSQETTTNHNGYTF
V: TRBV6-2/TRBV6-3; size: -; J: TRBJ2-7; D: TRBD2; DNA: TGTGCCAGCAGTCCGACTAGCGGGGGTTACTTTGGAGAGCAGTACTTC; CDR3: CASSPTSGGYFGEQYF
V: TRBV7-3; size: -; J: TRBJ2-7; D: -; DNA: TGTGCCAGCGCCACGGGACTCCCCCCCTACGAGCAGTACTTC; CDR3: CASATGLPPYEQYF
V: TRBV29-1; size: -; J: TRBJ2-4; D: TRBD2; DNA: TGCAGCGTTGAAGGGTTAGCGGGAAAAACCATTCAGTACTTC; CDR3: CSVEGLAGKTIQYF
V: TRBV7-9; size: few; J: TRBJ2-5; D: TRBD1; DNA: TGTGCCAGCAGCCCGCGGACAGGGGGCGAAATAGAGACCCAGTACTTC; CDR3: CASSPRTGGEIETQYF
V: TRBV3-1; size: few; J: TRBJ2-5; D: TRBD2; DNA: TGTGCCAGCAGCCACCCGGGGGGTATCCAAGAGACCCAGTACTTC; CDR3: CASSHPGGIQETQYF
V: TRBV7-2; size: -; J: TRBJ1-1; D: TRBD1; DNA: TGTGCCAGCAGCTTTGGACAGGGCACTGAAGCTTTCTTT; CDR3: CASSFGQGTEAFF
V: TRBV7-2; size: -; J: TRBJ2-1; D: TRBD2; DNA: TGTGCCAGCAGCTGGACTAGCGGGGGGGCTAGGTTCTTC; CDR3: CASSWTSGGARFF
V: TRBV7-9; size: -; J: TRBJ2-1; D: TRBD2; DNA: TGTGCCAGCAGCTTAGAGGCGGGGGGGTTCAATGAGCAGTTCTTC; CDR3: CASSLEAGGFNEQFF
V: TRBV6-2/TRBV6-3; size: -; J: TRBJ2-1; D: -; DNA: TGTGCCAGCAGTCCTGGGACTGTCTCCTACAATGAGCAGTTCTTC; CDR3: CASSPGTVSYNEQFF
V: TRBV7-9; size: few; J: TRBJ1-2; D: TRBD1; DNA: TGTGCCAGCAGCTTAGGGGAGACAGGGGGGAACTATGGCTACACCTTC; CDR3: CASSLGETGGNYGYTF
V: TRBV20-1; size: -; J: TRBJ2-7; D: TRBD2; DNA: TGCAGTGCTAGGCGGGGGGACTACGAGCAGTACTTC; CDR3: CSARRGDYEQYF
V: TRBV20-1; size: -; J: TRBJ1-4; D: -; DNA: TGCAGTGCTAGACGGACAGCACCTAATGAAAAACTGTTTTTT; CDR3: CSARRTAPNEKLFF
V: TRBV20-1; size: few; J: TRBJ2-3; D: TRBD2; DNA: TGCAGTGCTAGCCCCGGGACTAATACAGATACGCAGTATTTT; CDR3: CSASPGTNTDTQYF